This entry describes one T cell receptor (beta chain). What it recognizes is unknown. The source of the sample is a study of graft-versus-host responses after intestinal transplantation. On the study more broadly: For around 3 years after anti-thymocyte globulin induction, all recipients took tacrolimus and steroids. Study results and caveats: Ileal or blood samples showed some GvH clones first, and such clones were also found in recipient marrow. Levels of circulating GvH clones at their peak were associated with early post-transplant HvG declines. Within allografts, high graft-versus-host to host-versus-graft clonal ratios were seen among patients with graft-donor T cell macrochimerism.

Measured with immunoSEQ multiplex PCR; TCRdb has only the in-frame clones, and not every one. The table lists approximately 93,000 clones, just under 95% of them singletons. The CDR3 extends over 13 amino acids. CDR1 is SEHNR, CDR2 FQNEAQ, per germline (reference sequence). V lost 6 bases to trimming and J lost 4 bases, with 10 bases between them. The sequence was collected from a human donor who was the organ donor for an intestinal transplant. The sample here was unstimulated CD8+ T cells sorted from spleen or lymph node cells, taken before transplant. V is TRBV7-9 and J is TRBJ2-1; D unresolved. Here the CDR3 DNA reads TGTGCCAGCAGTCCCGCGGTGTACAATGAGCAGTTCTTC. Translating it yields CASSPAVYNEQFF.